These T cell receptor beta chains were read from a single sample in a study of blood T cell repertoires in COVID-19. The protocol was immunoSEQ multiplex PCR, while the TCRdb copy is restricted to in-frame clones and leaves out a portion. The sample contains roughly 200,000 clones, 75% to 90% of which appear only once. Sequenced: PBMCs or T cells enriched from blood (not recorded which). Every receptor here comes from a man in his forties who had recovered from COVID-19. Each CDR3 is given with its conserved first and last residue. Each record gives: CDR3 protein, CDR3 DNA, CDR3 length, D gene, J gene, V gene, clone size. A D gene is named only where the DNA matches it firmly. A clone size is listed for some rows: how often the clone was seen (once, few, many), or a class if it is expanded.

CASSQVEALPWGYTF | TGTGCCAGCAGCCAAGTTGAGGCACTCCCGTGGGGCTACACCTTC | 15 | . | TRBJ1-2 | TRBV4-2 | .
CASSSTGGVEAFF | TGTGCCAGCAGCTCTACAGGGGGCGTTGAAGCTTTCTTT | 13 | TRBD1 | TRBJ1-1 | TRBV7-3 | .
CASSVMPDNSPLHF | TGTGCCAGCAGCGTAATGCCAGATAATTCACCCCTCCACTTT | 14 | . | TRBJ1-6 | TRBV5-4 | .
CASSWTLGPYEQYF | TGTGCCAGCAGTTGGACATTGGGGCCCTACGAGCAGTACTTC | 14 | . | TRBJ2-7 | TRBV6-5 | .
CASTQSGESPLHF | TGTGCCAGCACCCAATCAGGGGAATCACCCCTCCACTTT | 13 | . | TRBJ1-6 | TRBV11-2 | .
CAISEHGQPTAGKLFF | TGTGCCATCAGTGAGCACGGACAGCCAACGGCTGGGAAACTGTTTTTT | 16 | . | TRBJ1-4 | TRBV10-3 | .
CASSVRAQTSGINEQFF | TGCGCCAGCAGCGTACGCGCCCAGACTAGCGGGATCAATGAGCAGTTCTTC | 17 | TRBD2 | TRBJ2-1 | TRBV4-1 | few
CASSHTREGGISGNTIYF | TGCGCCAGCAGCCACACCCGGGAGGGTGGGATCTCTGGAAACACCATATATTTT | 18 | . | TRBJ1-3 | TRBV4-1 | .
CASSVDNLAGELFF | TGTGCCAGCAGCGTAGATAACTTAGCCGGGGAGCTGTTTTTT | 14 | . | TRBJ2-2 | TRBV9 | .
CASSPLQGSQNTEAFF | TGTGCCAGCTCACCATTGCAGGGTTCCCAGAACACTGAAGCTTTCTTT | 16 | . | TRBJ1-1 | TRBV18 | once
CASSVGGVTAKNIQYF | TGTGCCAGCAGCGTCGGGGGAGTGACGGCCAAAAACATTCAGTACTTC | 16 | . | TRBJ2-4 | TRBV7-2 | .
CASSTDSHHSYEQYF | TGCGCCAGCAGCACGGACAGCCACCACTCCTACGAGCAGTACTTC | 15 | . | TRBJ2-7 | TRBV5-1 | .
CASSRKTGYAEAFF | TGTGCCAGCAGCCGTAAGACAGGGTACGCTGAAGCTTTCTTT | 14 | TRBD1 | TRBJ1-1 | TRBV3-1/TRBV3-2 | .
CASSEEATNEKLFF | TGTGCCAGCAGTGAGGAAGCGACTAATGAAAAACTGTTTTTT | 14 | . | TRBJ1-4 | TRBV2 | .
CASQAGVSGLNSSYEQYF | TGCGCCAGCCAAGCGGGAGTTAGTGGCTTAAATAGCTCCTACGAGCAGTACTTC | 18 | TRBD2 | TRBJ2-7 | TRBV5-1 | .
CASSAGTSGETQYF | TGCGCCAGCAGCGCCGGGACTAGCGGGGAGACCCAGTACTTC | 14 | TRBD2 | TRBJ2-5 | TRBV5-1 | .
CASSFGDSAYGYTF | TGCGCCAGCAGCTTCGGGGACAGCGCCTATGGCTACACCTTC | 14 | TRBD1 | TRBJ1-2 | TRBV5-1 | .
CASSSSTDSPLHF | TGTGCCAGCAGCTCGTCGACAGATTCACCCCTCCACTTT | 13 | . | TRBJ1-6 | TRBV7-3 | .
CASSLAGSNYGYTF | TGTGCCAGCAGCTTAGCAGGGTCGAACTATGGCTACACCTTC | 14 | . | TRBJ1-2 | TRBV13 | .
CASSATGGSEKLFF | TGTGCCAGCAGCGCGACAGGGGGCAGTGAAAAACTGTTTTTT | 14 | TRBD1 | TRBJ1-4 | TRBV9 | .
CASSLGRNYGYTF | TGTGCCAGCAGCTTAGGGAGAAACTATGGCTACACCTTC | 13 | . | TRBJ1-2 | TRBV7-8 | .
CASSYYRTDTQYF | TGTGCCAGCAGTTACTACCGCACAGATACGCAGTATTTT | 13 | . | TRBJ2-3 | TRBV28 | .
CASSVGSGRHRETQYF | TGTGCCAGCAGTGTCGGGAGTGGGAGGCATCGGGAGACCCAGTACTTC | 16 | . | TRBJ2-5 | TRBV6-1 | .
CASSQIMTSGRGFLYF | TGCGCCAGCAGCCAGATCATGACTAGCGGGAGGGGTTTTCTTTACTTC | 16 | TRBD2 | TRBJ2-7 | TRBV4-1 | .
CASSRQVATNEKLFF | TGTGCCAGCAGTCGGCAGGTGGCAACTAATGAAAAACTGTTTTTT | 15 | . | TRBJ1-4 | TRBV2 | .
CASSPIPGGDSPLHF | TGTGCCAGCAGTCCAATACCAGGGGGTGATTCACCCCTCCACTTT | 15 | TRBD1 | TRBJ1-6 | TRBV6-5 | .
CASSEAGGSNQPQHF | TGTGCCAGCAGTGAAGCGGGGGGTAGCAATCAGCCCCAGCATTTT | 15 | . | TRBJ1-5 | TRBV2 | .
CSVALRGSSPDTQYF | TGCAGCGTTGCTCTTCGCGGGAGTTCCCCAGATACGCAGTATTTT | 15 | TRBD2 | TRBJ2-3 | TRBV29-1 | .
CASSQGQGASNYGYTF | TGTGCCAGCAGCCAAGGACAGGGGGCATCTAACTATGGCTACACCTTC | 16 | TRBD1 | TRBJ1-2 | TRBV5-4 | .
CASSLSAGGGKLFF | TGTGCCAGCAGTTTATCGGCGGGGGGTGGAAAACTGTTTTTT | 14 | . | TRBJ1-4 | TRBV27 | .
CATSGGGQPQHF | TGTGCCACCAGTGGAGGAGGTCAGCCCCAGCATTTT | 12 | . | TRBJ1-5 | TRBV24-1 | .
CASSLDRSYEQYF | TGTGCCAGCAGCCTAGACAGGTCCTACGAGCAGTACTTC | 13 | . | TRBJ2-7 | TRBV7-8 | .
CTSSQEREGLYNEQFF | TGCACCAGCAGCCAGGAGCGGGAGGGGCTTTACAATGAGCAGTTCTTC | 16 | . | TRBJ2-1 | TRBV1 | .
CASSNLASSYEQYF | TGTGCCAGTAGTAATCTAGCGAGCTCCTACGAGCAGTACTTC | 14 | . | TRBJ2-7 | TRBV19 | .
CASSEIASGSPRNEQFF | TGTGCCAGCAGTGAAATAGCTAGCGGGAGTCCTCGAAATGAGCAGTTCTTC | 17 | TRBD2 | TRBJ2-1 | TRBV6-4 | .
CASSSTAGRDTQYF | TGTGCCAGCAGCTCCACCGCAGGCAGGGATACGCAGTATTTT | 14 | . | TRBJ2-3 | TRBV5-4 | .
CASSGRRDSSYNEQFF | TGTGCCAGCAGCGGGAGGCGGGACAGCTCCTACAATGAGCAGTTCTTC | 16 | . | TRBJ2-1 | TRBV9 | few
CASSGYRDRAGANVLTF | TGTGCCAGCAGTGGCTACCGGGACAGGGCTGGGGCCAACGTCCTGACTTTC | 17 | TRBD1 | TRBJ2-6 | TRBV25-1 | .
CASSWDSPQDEQFF | TGTGCCAGCAGTTGGGACAGCCCACAGGATGAGCAGTTCTTC | 14 | TRBD1 | TRBJ2-1 | TRBV27 | .
CAIRPTGDYLNTEAFF | TGTGCCATCAGGCCGACAGGGGACTACCTGAACACTGAAGCTTTCTTT | 16 | TRBD1 | TRBJ1-1 | TRBV10-3 | .
CSVVGTRQAFF | TGCAGCGTTGTGGGGACTAGACAAGCTTTCTTT | 11 | . | TRBJ1-1 | TRBV29-1 | .
CASSPGGTEAFF | TGTGCCAGCAGCCCCGGGGGAACTGAAGCTTTCTTT | 12 | . | TRBJ1-1 | TRBV2 | .
CASSGARGYEQYF | TGTGCCAGTAGTGGTGCTAGAGGCTACGAGCAGTACTTC | 13 | . | TRBJ2-7 | TRBV19 | .
CASSSASGISYEQYF | TGTGCCAGTAGTTCCGCTAGCGGGATCTCCTACGAGCAGTACTTC | 15 | TRBD2 | TRBJ2-7 | TRBV19 | .
CASRDSAGQGNTEAFF | TGCGCCAGCAGAGATTCCGCGGGGCAGGGGAACACTGAAGCTTTCTTT | 16 | . | TRBJ1-1 | TRBV5-1 | .
CATSDGRSNQPQHF | TGTGCCACCAGTGACGGGAGGAGCAATCAGCCCCAGCATTTT | 14 | . | TRBJ1-5 | TRBV24-1 | .
CASSQPQGSQYGYTF | TGTGCCAGCAGCCAACCTCAGGGGTCCCAGTATGGCTACACCTTC | 15 | . | TRBJ1-2 | TRBV3-1/TRBV3-2 | .
CASRLGNSPLHF | TGTGCCAGCAGGCTAGGAAATTCACCCCTCCACTTT | 12 | . | TRBJ1-6 | TRBV7-9 | .
CASSVGQEGQPQHF | TGTGCCAGCAGCGTAGGACAGGAAGGCCAGCCCCAGCATTTT | 14 | . | TRBJ1-5 | TRBV9 | .
CASSPHRGLTDTQYF | TGTGCCAGCAGCCCTCACAGGGGGCTGACAGATACGCAGTATTTT | 15 | TRBD1 | TRBJ2-3 | TRBV7-2 | .
CASSFSAGLSYNEQFF | TGCGCCAGCAGCTTCTCAGCGGGACTATCCTACAATGAGCAGTTCTTC | 16 | TRBD2 | TRBJ2-1 | TRBV5-1 | few
CASIPEPGSNQPQHF | TGTGCCAGCATCCCGGAGCCAGGGAGCAATCAGCCCCAGCATTTT | 15 | . | TRBJ1-5 | TRBV2 | .
CASSLEAVGYGYTF | TGTGCCAGCAGCTTGGAGGCGGTTGGCTATGGCTACACCTTC | 14 | . | TRBJ1-2 | TRBV5-5 | once